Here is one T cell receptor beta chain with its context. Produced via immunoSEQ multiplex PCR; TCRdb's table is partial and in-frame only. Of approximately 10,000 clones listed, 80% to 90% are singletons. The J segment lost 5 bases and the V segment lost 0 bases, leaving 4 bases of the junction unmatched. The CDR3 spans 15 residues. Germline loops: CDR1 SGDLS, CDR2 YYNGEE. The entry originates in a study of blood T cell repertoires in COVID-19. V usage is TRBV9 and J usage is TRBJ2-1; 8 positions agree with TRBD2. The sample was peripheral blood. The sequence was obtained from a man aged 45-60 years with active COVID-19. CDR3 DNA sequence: TGTGCCAGCAGCGTAGGATATAGCGGGGACAATGAGCAGTTCTTC. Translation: CASSVGYSGDNEQFF.